This T cell receptor beta chain was recorded in a study of control samples from healthy donors and cancer patients. The CDR3 has 14 amino acids. V dropped 4 bases and J dropped 7 bases, with 12 bases sitting between them. Germline V lookup: CDR1 SGDLS, CDR2 YYNGEE. Sequencing was performed with immunoSEQ multiplex PCR; in TCRdb, only in-frame clones are kept and a portion is missing. The top ten clones hold approximately 4% of a sample with roughly 130,000 clones, about 95% of them seen once. The clonotype was recovered from a man aged 25-45 years in good health. Sample: blood. The rearrangement links TRBV9 to TRBJ1-6; D call uncertain. CDR3 nucleotides: TGTGCCAGCAGCCTTAGGGTTCTCAATTCACCCCTCCACTTT. Protein sequence: CASSLRVLNSPLHF.